This passage covers 12 T cell receptor beta chains from one sample sequenced in a study of blood T cell repertoires in COVID-19. Data came from immunoSEQ multiplex PCR; TCRdb stores just in-frame clones and leaves some out. The sample shows 200,000 to 300,000 clones, more than 90% of them seen only once. The sequencing sample was made of peripheral blood. The receptors here all came from a person under 30 with COVID-19, enrolled during active disease.

The genes are TRBV4-2 and TRBJ2-1, with D unresolved. The CDR3 is 17 residues long. Germline CDR1 reads LGHNA; CDR2 reads YNFKEQ. Trimming cost V 1 base and J 4 bases, with 17 bases left between them. The CDR3 DNA follows: TGTGCCAGCAGCCAAGGGGCTTTTGGCTTCCCGTACAATGAGCAGTTCTTC. This encodes CASSQGAFGFPYNEQFF.

The chain uses TRBV9 and TRBJ2-1; TRBD2 matches 10 bases. J was trimmed by 9 bases and V by 0 bases; bases with no gene match: 6. The germline V gene encodes CDR1 SGDLS and CDR2 YYNGEE. This CDR3 comprises 15 residues. CDR3 region: CASSVGASGSLEQFF. CDR3 nucleotides: TGTGCCAGCAGCGTAGGTGCTAGCGGGAGTCTTGAGCAGTTCTTC.

The chain couples TRBV6-5 to TRBJ1-1; D perhaps matches TRBD1 (5 bases). Germline loops: CDR1 MNHEY, CDR2 SVGAGI. Trimming removed 4 bases from V and 0 bases from J, with 9 bases in between. The CDR3 loop spans 14 amino acids. For the CDR3, the DNA is TGTGCCAGCAGTTTGGGGCAGATGAACACTGAAGCTTTCTTT. Protein product: CASSLGQMNTEAFF.

The chain has TRBV4-1 and TRBJ2-1; 9 bases agree with TRBD1. Germline trimming cut 8 bases from V and 2 bases from J; bases unmatched to any gene: 10. Germline V gene lookup returns CDR1 MGHRA and CDR2 YSYEKL. The CDR3 consists of 16 residues. The CDR3 here is CASQNQDRGTYNEQFF. As DNA, the CDR3 is TGCGCCAGCCAGAACCAAGACAGGGGGACCTACAATGAGCAGTTCTTC.

Here the CDR3 reads CASSLELAGGPRYEQYF. The CDR3 DNA follows: TGCGCCAGCAGCTTGGAGTTAGCGGGAGGGCCAAGATACGAGCAGTACTTC. The chain combines TRBV5-1 with TRBJ2-7, with 11 bases identical to TRBD2. CDR3 length: 17 residues. The germline CDR1 and CDR2 sequences are SGHRS and YFSETQ. V shed 0 bases and J 4 bases; nucleotides not matched to a gene: 9.

V usage is TRBV19 and J usage is TRBJ1-2, with D maybe TRBD1 (5 bases). With 0 bases removed from V and 8 bases from J, the gap between germline ends came to 13 bases. Germline assignment: CDR1 LNHDA and CDR2 SQIVND (reference sequence). The CDR3 covers 14 residues. CDR3 protein: CASSIDKGFSGYTF. The CDR3 DNA sequence: TGTGCCAGTAGTATAGATAAGGGGTTCTCGGGCTACACCTTC.

The chain combines TRBV4-2 with TRBJ1-1, with 7 bases matching TRBD1. V was pared by 6 bases and J by 4 bases, with 14 bases of the junction left unmatched. Germline-derived CDR1 and CDR2 are LGHNA and YNFKEQ. The CDR3 has 16 residues. The CDR3 coding sequence is TGTGCCAGCAGGCGAACAGGGGCCAAGGGGGGCACTGAAGCTTTCTTT. Its protein product is CASRRTGAKGGTEAFF.

This clone showed up just once. The chain is built from TRBV12-3 or TRBV12-4 and TRBJ1-1; D is ambiguous. The CDR3 has 11 residues. The germline V and J ends were trimmed by 3 bases and 6 bases, with 5 bases remaining between them. Here the CDR3 reads CASSLGAEAFF. In DNA form, the CDR3 reads TGTGCCAGCAGTTTGGGAGCTGAAGCTTTCTTT.

The V and J genes are TRBV11-2 and TRBJ2-1, with 7 nucleotides matching TRBD1. V was clipped by 5 bases and J by 10 bases; unmatched bases: 11. Germline assignment: CDR1 SGHAT and CDR2 FQNNGV. CDR3 length: 14 residues. CDR3 protein: CASSRRAGGEEQFF. CDR3 sequence (DNA): TGTGCCAGCAGCCGGCGGGCAGGGGGAGAGGAGCAGTTCTTC.

This clone has just one count. The chain has TRBV27 and TRBJ1-5; tentative D call: TRBD1 (5 bases). V dropped 3 bases and J dropped 4 bases, with 10 bases sitting between them. The CDR3 sequence is 14 residues long. Germline V lookup: CDR1 MNHEY, CDR2 SMNVEV (reference sequence). CDR3 region: CASSFGAGNQPQHF. CDR3 nucleotide sequence: TGTGCCAGCAGTTTTGGGGCAGGGAATCAGCCCCAGCATTTT.

The rearrangement links TRBV10-3 to TRBJ1-5; 9 bases align to TRBD1. J was trimmed by 0 bases and V by 0 bases; bases with no gene match: 3. The CDR3 length is 17 residues. CDR1 ENHRY and CDR2 SYGVKD come from the germline V gene. CDR3 DNA: TGTGCCATCAGTGAGTCGGGACAGGGCTATAGCAATCAGCCCCAGCATTTT. The encoded protein is CAISESGQGYSNQPQHF.

This clone was recorded a few times. The J gene is TRBJ2-7, the V gene TRBV7-9, with unresolved D. The CDR3 covers 13 residues. The germline V gene has CDR1 SEHNR and CDR2 FQNEAQ (reference sequence). V lost 4 bases, J lost 6 bases, and 13 bases lay in between. The CDR3 loop is CASSSPGDVEQYF. The CDR3 DNA reads TGTGCCAGCAGCTCCCCGGGTGATGTCGAGCAGTACTTC.